This T cell receptor (beta chain) derives from a study of T cell changes during pregnancy in multiple sclerosis. The V segment lost 0 bases and the J segment 4 bases; nucleotides outside the gene matches: 0. Germline V gene lookup returns CDR1 SGHRS and CDR2 YFSETQ. This CDR3 comprises 13 residues. The method was immunoSEQ multiplex PCR; TCRdb's version includes in-frame clones alone and lacks a portion of them. This table holds tens of thousands of clones, around 92% found once. Only one count was recorded for this clone. This sequence was found in a female donor in good health, enrolled as a control in a pregnancy study. The chain uses TRBV5-1 and TRBJ2-5; 7 nucleotides align to TRBD1. Sequencing used CD8+ T cells from peripheral blood mononuclear cells, obtained in the third trimester of pregnancy. The CDR3 DNA follows: TGCGCCAGCAGCTTGGCAGGGGGAGAGACCCAGTACTTC. This encodes CASSLAGGETQYF.